This T cell receptor (beta chain) was captured by sequencing in a study of identical twins. Study-wide findings and caveats: Alpha sequences out of frame and shared by twins had excess low generation probability. Out-of-frame sharing of TCR alpha in monozygotic twins was underestimated by models.

Germline trimming cut 1 base from V and 5 bases from J; bases unmatched to any gene: 7. CDR3 length: 17 residues. The germline gives CDR1 SGHVS, CDR2 FQNEAQ. Regarding this clonotype: What it recognizes is unknown.

Healthy Caucasians supplied all donations. Each CDR3 protein gets one entry after TCRdb re-called the 5' RACE reads with MiXCR. The top ten hold approximately 0.29% of the sample, which has 1.5 million to 2 million distinct CDR3 sequences, about 30% seen once. The V gene is TRBV7-8, the J gene TRBJ2-1; 11 nucleotides line up with TRBD2. The source material was cord blood. The clonotype comes from a newborn girl in good health. CDR3 sequence (DNA): TGTGCCAGCAGCTTAGGGACTAGCGGGCGGGCCAACAATGAGCAGTTCTTC. This codes for CASSLGTSGRANNEQFF.